A single sample gave rise to the 28 T cell receptor beta chains below, sequenced in a study of early T cells in non-severe SARS-CoV-2 infection. Each CDR3 protein is one row after TCRdb ran MiXCR on the 5' RACE reads. The sample holds some 66,000 distinct CDR3 sequences, around 12% seen once. Sequenced input: whole blood. Every receptor here comes from an adult who was a healthcare worker with PCR-confirmed SARS-CoV-2 infection or an uninfected control (not recorded which).

This clonotype was seen many times. This chain uses TRBV18 with TRBJ2-1; possibly TRBD1 or TRBD2 for D (5 bases each). The V gene lost 3 bases and the J gene lost 8 bases, with 8 bases spanning the gap. The germline V gene has CDR1 KGHSH and CDR2 LQKENI. The CDR3 runs to 12 residues. The CDR3 nucleotides are TGTGCCAGCTCACCTGGGACGGATGAGCAGTTCTTC. Encoded protein: CASSPGTDEQFF.

V is TRBV2 and J is TRBJ1-5; D is ambiguous. The CDR3 contains 17 residues. The ends were cut back, 3 bases at V and 1 base at J, with 16 bases in the middle. Germline V gene data show CDR1 as SNHLY and CDR2 as FYNNEI. The CDR3 region has the DNA TGTGCCAGCAGTGACCTAAGGCAGGAAATGAGCAATCAGCCCCAGCATTTT. Translated: CASSDLRQEMSNQPQHF. The variable domain in full, with the rest retrieved from reference TRBV2 and TRBJ1-5, is EPEVTQTPSHQVTQMGQEVILRCVPISNHLYFYWYRQILGQKVEFLVSFYNNEISEKSEIFDDQFSVERPDGSNFTLKIRSTKLEDSAMYFCASSDLRQEMSNQPQHFGDGTRLSIL.

This clonotype was observed at least ten times. The chain combines TRBV29-1 with TRBJ2-3; D uncertain. This CDR3 contains 13 residues. The V end was cut by 6 bases, the J end by 0 bases, with 10 bases between. Germline V gives CDR1 SQVTM, CDR2 ANQGSEA. CDR3 protein: CSVRRRSTDTQYF. Written as DNA, the CDR3 is TGCAGCGTCCGCCGCCGAAGCACAGATACGCAGTATTTT.

This clonotype was seen ten or more times. The junction and the germline gene differ at one end; a read error may be behind it. This rearrangement joins TRBV20-1 to TRBJ2-7; perhaps D is TRBD1 or TRBD2 (5 bases each). CDR1 and CDR2 (germline): DFQATT, SNEGSKA (reference sequence). The CDR3 is 14 residues long. The CDR3 region is CSARGAGTNREVNF. CDR3 DNA: TGCAGTGCTAGAGGGGCTGGGACCAACCGTGAGGTGAACTTC.

There are a few counts of this clonotype. The rearrangement joins TRBV12-3 or TRBV12-4 to TRBJ1-5; D gene uncertain. V lost 5 bases to trimming and J lost 4 bases, with 6 bases between them. The CDR3 extends over 12 amino acids. As DNA, the CDR3 is TGTGCCAGCAGTCTGCAAAATCAGCCCCAGCATTTT. This gives the protein CASSLQNQPQHF.

The chain joins TRBV30 to TRBJ1-1; 8 nucleotides align to TRBD1. In germline, CDR1 is GTSNPN, CDR2 SVGIG (reference sequence). The J segment lost 1 base and the V segment lost 0 bases, leaving 1 base of the junction unmatched. This CDR3 comprises 14 residues. The CDR3 spells CAWSVGQANTEAFF. CDR3 in DNA: TGTGCCTGGAGTGTGGGACAGGCGAACACTGAAGCTTTCTTT.

The chain carries TRBV3-1 and TRBJ1-3; 8 bases map to TRBD1. CDR3 size: 16 residues. With V trimmed by 5 bases and J by 0 bases, 6 bases remained unmatched. CDR1 is LGHDT and CDR2 is YNNKEL in the germline V gene (reference sequence). The CDR3 spells CASSSTGANSGNTIYF. The CDR3 DNA is TGTGCCAGCAGCTCGACAGGGGCCAACTCTGGAAACACCATATATTTT.

This chain connects TRBV28 to TRBJ1-2; D is possibly TRBD1 (6 bases). Germline V CDR1 and CDR2: MDHEN, SYDVKM. CDR3 length: 16 amino acids. V was shortened by 7 bases and J by 2 bases, with 20 bases between the two germline ends. The chain's CDR3 is CASTKARGNPNYGYTF. The CDR3 region has the DNA TGTGCCAGCACCAAGGCCAGGGGAAACCCCAACTATGGCTACACCTTC.

This clonotype was detected only a few times. V gene TRBV5-8 combines with J gene TRBJ2-4; 8 bases map to TRBD1. The CDR3 is 14 residues long. The germline CDR1 and CDR2 sequences are SGHTS and YDEGEE. The junction had 3 bases not matched to a gene; V was cut back by 3 bases and J by 4 bases. The CDR3 DNA sequence: TGTGCCAGCAGCTCACGGGACAGGAAAAACATTCAGTACTTC. This gives the protein CASSSRDRKNIQYF.

This clonotype was recorded many times. The chain links TRBV3-1 to TRBJ2-1; 9 bases fit TRBD2. The junction had 2 bases not matched to a gene; V was cut back by 4 bases and J by 4 bases. This CDR3 has 14 amino acids. Germline-derived CDR1 and CDR2 are LGHDT and YNNKEL (reference sequence). CDR3 coding DNA: TGTGCCAGCAGCCTGCGGGGGGGTTACAATGAGCAGTTCTTC. Its protein is CASSLRGGYNEQFF.

This clonotype was counted only a few times. V and J are TRBV9 and TRBJ2-1, with D perhaps TRBD2 (6 bases). The CDR3 is made up of 14 amino acids. Germline V gene data show CDR1 as SGDLS and CDR2 as YYNGEE. V lost 0 bases and J lost 14, with 18 bases in between. CDR3 DNA: TGTGCCAGCAGCGTAGAGTCCACCGTGGGACTTAAGTTCTTC. Protein sequence: CASSVESTVGLKFF.

As concerns this clonotype: A much larger clone sits a single nucleotide away, making a read error possible. The CDR3: CASSQELAGGGDTRYF. Here the CDR3 DNA reads TGCGCCAGCAGCCAAGAACTAGCGGGAGGAGGAGATACGCGGTATTTT. The J gene is TRBJ2-3, the V gene TRBV4-1; 12 nucleotides align to TRBD2. CDR1 is MGHRA, CDR2 YSYEKL, per germline. The CDR3 sequence is 16 residues long.

The chain uses TRBV7-9 and TRBJ1-1; D call uncertain. The V gene lost 5 bases and the J gene lost 5 bases, with 9 bases spanning the gap. Germline CDR1 SEHNR, CDR2 FQNEAQ (reference sequence). This CDR3 region has 12 residues. CDR3 region: CASSALLTEAFF. The CDR3 nucleotides are TGTGCCAGCAGCGCCCTCCTTACTGAAGCTTTCTTT.

This clonotype has at least ten counts. The V gene is TRBV6-2 or TRBV6-3, the J gene TRBJ2-3; D is possibly TRBD1 (5 bases). This CDR3 is 16 amino acids long. Germline loops: CDR1 MNHEY, CDR2 SVGEGT. With 0 bases removed from V and 1 base from J, the gap between germline ends came to 11 bases. The CDR3 DNA follows: TGTGCCAGCAGTTACTCGAGGACGACAGGCACAGATACGCAGTATTTT. This encodes CASSYSRTTGTDTQYF.

This clonotype is medium-sized. This chain uses TRBV7-9 with TRBJ2-1, with no clear D. CDR1 is SEHNR, CDR2 FQNEAQ, per germline (reference sequence). V shed 4 bases and J shed 1 base, with 20 bases lying between them. There are 18 residues in the CDR3. CDR3 nucleotide sequence: TGTGCCAGCAGCTATTCTCTTCCGCCGTCTCGGTCCTACAATGAGCAGTTCTTC. It yields the protein CASSYSLPPSRSYNEQFF.

Note on this clonotype: This is likely a read error, given that the CDR3 carries no conserved phenylalanine or tryptophan at its end. V is TRBV7-9 and J is TRBJ2-3, with D uncertain. The germline CDR1 and CDR2 sequences are SEHNR and FQNEAQ (reference sequence). The V end was cut by 2 bases, the J end by 1 base, with 4 bases between. The CDR3 runs 13 residues. The CDR3 DNA follows: TGTGCCAGCAGCTTATGGGGCACAGATACGCAGTATTCT. It encodes CASSLWGTDTQYS.

The rearrangement links TRBV6-5 to TRBJ1-5; TRBD1 agrees at 7 bases. Germline assignment: CDR1 MNHEY and CDR2 SVGAGI. The CDR3 sequence is 13 residues long. V shed 6 bases, J shed 5 bases, and the junction held 4 bases outside the gene matches. The CDR3 loop is CASSGTEDQPQHF. The CDR3 bases are TGTGCCAGCAGCGGGACAGAGGATCAGCCCCAGCATTTT.

Notes on this clonotype: A read error may be the cause here, since a much bigger clone is one base away. Since the CDR3 does not end with the conserved phenylalanine or tryptophan, this likely comes from a read error. The chain joins TRBV9 to TRBJ2-3, with D possibly TRBD2 on 6 matching bases. V was cut by 1 base and J by 4 bases, with 19 bases left in between. The CDR3 covers 17 residues. The germline CDR1 and CDR2 sequences are SGDLS and YYNGEE. DNA for the CDR3: TGTGCCAGCAGCGTACTGGGGGGAGCTACGAAGGCAGATACGCAGTATCTT. Translating gives CASSVLGGATKADTQYL.

This clonotype was observed at least ten times. This chain joins TRBV7-9 and TRBJ2-7, with D perhaps TRBD2 (6 bases). This CDR3 is built from 14 residues. Deletions cut 5 bases from V and 2 bases from J, with 13 bases between. CDR1 SEHNR and CDR2 FQNEAQ come from the germline V gene (reference sequence). The CDR3 sequence is CASSPGTSTYEQYF. CDR3 coding DNA: TGTGCCAGCAGCCCCGGGACTTCAACCTACGAGCAGTACTTC.

This clonotype was seen repeatedly, ten times or more. This sequence joins TRBV6-6 and TRBJ1-2; a weak D match, TRBD1 (6 bases). Trimming pared 7 bases from V and 6 bases from J, leaving 18 bases between. The length of the CDR3 is 14 residues. Germline CDR1 reads MNHNY; CDR2 reads SVGAGI (reference sequence). DNA of the CDR3: TGTGCCAGCAAGGAAAAGGGGGAAGTAGATGGCTACACCTTC. It specifies CASKEKGEVDGYTF.

This clonotype has just a few counts. The chain combines TRBV7-9 with TRBJ1-2; 7 nucleotides line up with TRBD1. V shed 7 bases and J 9 bases; nucleotides not matched to a gene: 17. From germline, CDR1 is SEHNR and CDR2 FQNEAQ (reference sequence). This CDR3 has 15 amino acids. The CDR3 DNA reads TGTGCCAGCACTTTAGGGGAGGGGGCCCCCGGACGCTACACCTTC. This gives the protein CASTLGEGAPGRYTF.

This clonotype occurred many times. The CDR3 coding sequence is TGTGCCTGGAGTGTGAGTGGGGGGGCGGTTCAGCCCCAGCATTTT. It encodes CAWSVSGGAVQPQHF. The chain carries TRBV30 and TRBJ1-5; tentative D call: TRBD1 (6 bases). Germline V gene data show CDR1 as GTSNPN and CDR2 as SVGIG (reference sequence). The CDR3 spans 15 residues. Trimming shortened V by 0 bases and J by 6 bases, and 15 bases separated the two germline ends.

This clonotype has at least ten counts. The chain couples TRBV20-1 to TRBJ2-7, with 11 bases lining up with TRBD2. The CDR3 consists of 14 residues. Germline values: CDR1 DFQATT, CDR2 SNEGSKA (reference sequence). V dropped 5 bases and J dropped 2; count of bases not matched to a gene: 5. In DNA, the CDR3 is TGCAGTGCTGCACCGGGACTAGCGGCCTACGAGCAGTACTTC. Encoded protein: CSAAPGLAAYEQYF.

V is TRBV20-1 and J is TRBJ2-5, with D possibly TRBD1 on 6 matching bases. Germline V gene sequence: CDR1 DFQATT, CDR2 SNEGSKA (reference sequence). The CDR3 spans 13 residues. Trimming left V 0 bases short and J 5 bases short, with 10 bases between. The CDR3 bases are TGCAGTGCTAGAGATCTTCAGGGGGAGACCCAGTACTTC. This encodes CSARDLQGETQYF.

This clonotype has only a few counts. This chain connects TRBV15 to TRBJ2-7; D possibly corresponds to TRBD2 (5 bases). V lost 5 bases and J lost 5, with 13 bases in between. The CDR3 has 13 residues. Germline loops: CDR1 LNHNV, CDR2 YYDKDF (reference sequence). CDR3 protein: CATSDYESHEQYF. In nucleotides, the CDR3 is TGTGCCACCAGCGACTACGAATCCCACGAGCAGTACTTC.

This sequence joins TRBV4-1 and TRBJ2-3, with D perhaps TRBD1 (6 bases). Germline lookup yields CDR1 MGHRA and CDR2 YSYEKL. This CDR3 has 18 amino acids. V lost 6 bases, J lost 2 bases, and 24 bases lay in between. The CDR3 nucleotides read TGCGCCAGCAGGCCGAGACCGCATCAGGGGATAACCACAGATACGCAGTATTTT. Translating gives CASRPRPHQGITTDTQYF.

The V gene is TRBV6-5, the J gene TRBJ1-1; the match to TRBD1 covers 7 bases. The trim removed 2 bases at V and 5 bases at J, leaving 14 bases unmatched. Looked up from germline, CDR1 is MNHEY and CDR2 is SVGAGI. This CDR3 region has 17 residues. CDR3 in DNA: TGTGCCAGCAGTTACCGGGGACAGACCCCTAAGGGGACTGAAGCTTTCTTT. Amino acid sequence: CASSYRGQTPKGTEAFF.

This clonotype was seen ten or more times. CDR3 DNA sequence: TGTGCCATCAGTGAGTCTGGCCTAGCGGGCAAAAGGGAAGAGACCCAGTACTTC. Protein sequence: CAISESGLAGKREETQYF. The chain joins TRBV10-3 to TRBJ2-5; 8 bases fit TRBD2. The CDR3 extends over 18 amino acids. Trimming took 0 bases from V and 3 from J; bases not matched to a gene: 12. Germline V gene data show CDR1 as ENHRY and CDR2 as SYGVKD.